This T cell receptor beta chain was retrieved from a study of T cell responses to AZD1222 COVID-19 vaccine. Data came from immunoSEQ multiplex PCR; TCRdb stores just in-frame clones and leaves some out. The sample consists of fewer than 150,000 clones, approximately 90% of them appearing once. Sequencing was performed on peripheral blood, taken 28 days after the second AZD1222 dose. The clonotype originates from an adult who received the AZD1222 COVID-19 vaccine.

CDR3 DNA: TGTGCCACCAGTGATCCGACAGGCAGGGACTATGGCTACACCTTC. It translates to CATSDPTGRDYGYTF. The V call is TRBV24-1, the J call TRBJ1-2, with D perhaps matching TRBD1 (6 bases). Trimming took off 3 bases at V and 3 bases at J, with 13 bases between the two ends. Germline CDR1 and CDR2: KGHDR and SFDVKD. This CDR3 region has 15 residues.